One sample yielded the 7 T cell receptor beta chains listed below, sequenced in a study of blood T cell repertoires in COVID-19. This table comes from immunoSEQ multiplex PCR, and its TCRdb copy is limited to in-frame clones, with some not included. The table includes roughly 250,000 clones, 70% to 90% detected once. The sequencing sample was made of peripheral blood. These receptors were taken from a middle-aged woman who had recovered from COVID-19.

The rearrangement joins TRBV7-2 to TRBJ2-3, with a weak D call TRBD1 (6 bases). This CDR3 is built from 16 residues. In germline, CDR1 is SGHTA, CDR2 FQGNSA. Trimming cost V 3 bases and J 2 bases, with 15 bases left between them. The CDR3 reads CASSFPPGAYTDTQYF. CDR3 DNA: TGTGCCAGCAGCTTTCCCCCAGGGGCGTACACAGATACGCAGTATTTT.

This clone was counted only a few times. The chain carries TRBV7-2 and TRBJ2-7; 10 bases agree with TRBD2. The J segment lost 2 bases and the V segment lost 0 bases, leaving 1 base of the junction unmatched. CDR1 and CDR2 from the germline V gene are SGHTA and FQGNSA. CDR3 size: 15 residues. The CDR3: CASSLASGGAYEQYF. The DNA for the CDR3 is TGTGCCAGCAGCTTAGCAAGCGGGGGGGCCTACGAGCAGTACTTC.

V and J are TRBV6-2 or TRBV6-3 and TRBJ2-4; 8 positions agree with TRBD1. Germline V gene data show CDR1 as MNHEY and CDR2 as SVGEGT. This CDR3 is 17 amino acids long. Trimming cost V 2 bases and J 4 bases; bases outside gene matches: 10. The CDR3 DNA sequence: TGTGCCAGCAGTTACCCCCTCGGACAGGGAGAGAAAAACATTCAGTACTTC. This sequence encodes CASSYPLGQGEKNIQYF.

There are a few counts of this clone. The V and J genes are TRBV5-1 and TRBJ2-1, with 13 positions matching TRBD2. This CDR3 has 17 residues. CDR1 is SGHRS, CDR2 YFSETQ, per germline. V lost 0 bases and J lost 3; bases outside the gene matches: 3. CDR3 DNA sequence: TGCGCCAGCAGCTTGGGACTAGCGGGAGGCCACTACAATGAGCAGTTCTTC. Translating it yields CASSLGLAGGHYNEQFF.

The chain recombines TRBV28 with TRBJ1-2; 9 nucleotides match TRBD1. After removal of 3 bases from V and 3 bases from J, the junction contained 5 bases not matched to a gene. The germline V gene encodes CDR1 MDHEN and CDR2 SYDVKM. The CDR3 totals 15 residues. CDR3 sequence: CASSFLQGAHYGYTF. For the CDR3, the DNA is TGTGCCAGCAGTTTTCTACAGGGGGCCCACTATGGCTACACCTTC.

The table lists this clone with a count of one. This chain connects TRBV6-6 to TRBJ2-1; 7 bases line up with TRBD1. V shed 4 bases, J shed 5 bases, and the junction held 8 bases outside the gene matches. The CDR3 covers 15 residues. Per the germline V gene, CDR1 is MNHNY and CDR2 is SVGAGI (reference sequence). The CDR3 DNA sequence: TGTGCCAGCAGTTTCCGGGACAGATCCAACAATGAGCAGTTCTTC. Translation: CASSFRDRSNNEQFF.

The count of this clone is one. The chain has TRBV6-1 and TRBJ2-7; 10 bases align to TRBD1. CDR1 is MNHNS and CDR2 is SASEGT in the germline V gene. The CDR3 extends over 20 amino acids. The junction had 19 bases not matched to a gene; V was cut back by 4 bases and J by 1 base. The CDR3 sequence: CASSGGTGVGTGAWSYEQYF. The DNA for the CDR3 is TGTGCCAGCAGTGGGGGGACAGGGGTGGGGACAGGAGCGTGGTCCTACGAGCAGTACTTC.